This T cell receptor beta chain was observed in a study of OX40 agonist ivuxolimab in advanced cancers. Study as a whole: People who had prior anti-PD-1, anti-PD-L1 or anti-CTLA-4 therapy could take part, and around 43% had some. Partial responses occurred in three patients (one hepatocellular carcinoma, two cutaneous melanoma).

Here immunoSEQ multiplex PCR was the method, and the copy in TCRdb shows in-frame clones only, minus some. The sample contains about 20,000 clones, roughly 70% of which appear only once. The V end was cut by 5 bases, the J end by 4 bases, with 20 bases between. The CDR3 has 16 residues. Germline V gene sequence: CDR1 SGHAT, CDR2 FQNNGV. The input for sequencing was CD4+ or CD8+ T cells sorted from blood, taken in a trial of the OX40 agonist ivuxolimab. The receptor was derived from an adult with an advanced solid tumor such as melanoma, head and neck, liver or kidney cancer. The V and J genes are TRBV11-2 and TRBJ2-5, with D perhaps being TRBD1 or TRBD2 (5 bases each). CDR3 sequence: CASSDPAGTIGETQYF. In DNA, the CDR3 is TGTGCCAGCAGCGACCCCGCCGGGACCATCGGAGAGACCCAGTACTTC.